A selection of T cell receptor beta chains follows, all from one sample in a study of blood T cell repertoires in COVID-19. Produced via immunoSEQ multiplex PCR; TCRdb's table is partial and in-frame only. The data contain some 220,000 clones, nearly 90% of them seen just once; the ten biggest clones take up about 12%. The sample comprised peripheral blood. Every receptor here comes from a woman aged 18 to 35 who had recovered from COVID-19. The CDR3 runs from the conserved cysteine through the conserved F or W. Fields, in order: J gene, V gene, clone size, D gene, CDR3 protein, CDR3 DNA. A D gene is named only where the DNA matches it firmly. For some rows the clone size is stated as once, few or many, or as a class when expanded; others skip it.

>TRBJ2-1|TRBV13|NA|TRBD2
CASSLVLADYNEQFF
TGTGCCAGCAGCCTAGTGCTAGCGGACTACAATGAGCAGTTCTTC
>TRBJ1-5|TRBV7-9|NA|NA
CASSLAAGYSNQPQHF
TGTGCCAGCAGCTTAGCAGCGGGGTACAGCAATCAGCCCCAGCATTTT
>TRBJ2-1|TRBV19|NA|NA
CASSNFLSIYNEQFF
TGTGCCAGTAGTAACTTCCTTTCCATTTACAATGAGCAGTTCTTC
>TRBJ1-1|TRBV5-6|NA|NA
CASSLGLQGEAFF
TGTGCCAGCAGCTTGGGTCTCCAGGGTGAAGCTTTCTTT
>TRBJ2-7|TRBV18|NA|TRBD2
CASSPPTRLADFSYEQYF
TGTGCCAGCTCACCACCTACGAGACTAGCGGACTTCTCCTACGAGCAGTACTTC
>TRBJ1-4|TRBV19|NA|NA
CASSRNRGEKLFF
TGTGCCAGTAGTCGTAATAGGGGTGAAAAACTGTTTTTT
>TRBJ1-2|TRBV6-5|NA|NA
CASSLDRLHGYTF
TGTGCCAGCAGTCTGGACAGACTCCATGGCTACACCTTC
>TRBJ2-1|TRBV24-1|NA|TRBD2
CATRPSGGYNEQFF
TGTGCCACCAGGCCCTCCGGGGGGTACAATGAGCAGTTCTTC
>TRBJ2-7|TRBV6-1|once|NA
CASSDLGAADEQYF
TGTGCCAGCAGTGACCTAGGTGCAGCGGACGAGCAGTACTTC
>TRBJ1-2|TRBV4-1|NA|NA
CASSQDIRGGYGYTF
TGCGCCAGCAGCCAAGATATCCGGGGGGGTTATGGCTACACCTTC
>TRBJ2-1|TRBV20-1|NA|NA
CSAFNNEQFF
TGCAGTGCTTTTAACAATGAGCAGTTCTTC
>TRBJ2-1|TRBV7-9|NA|TRBD2
CASSPTTSGKWLEQFF
TGTGCCAGCAGTCCAACGACTAGCGGGAAATGGCTTGAGCAGTTCTTC
>TRBJ2-1|TRBV19|NA|NA
CASSVQALPNYNEQFF
TGTGCCAGTAGTGTCCAGGCCCTCCCTAACTACAATGAGCAGTTCTTC
>TRBJ2-5|TRBV7-9|NA|TRBD1
CASSLDRGLETQYF
TGTGCCAGCAGCTTGGACAGGGGATTAGAGACCCAGTACTTC
>TRBJ1-4|TRBV4-1|NA|NA
CASSQSRDNDRATNEKLFF
TGCGCCAGCAGCCAATCCCGGGACAATGATCGGGCAACTAATGAAAAACTGTTTTTT
>TRBJ2-7|TRBV27|NA|TRBD1
CASSKGGAYEQYF
TGTGCCAGCTCTAAAGGGGGCGCCTACGAGCAGTACTTC
>TRBJ1-6|TRBV28|NA|TRBD1
CASSPLPGQGNSPLHF
TGTGCCAGCAGTCCCCTCCCGGGACAGGGGAATTCACCCCTCCACTTT
>TRBJ1-3|TRBV25-1|NA|NA
CASSSPAVSGNTIYF
TGTGCCAGCAGCTCGCCGGCGGTCTCTGGAAACACCATATATTTT
>TRBJ1-5|TRBV6-5|NA|NA
CASSFNGQTNQPQHF
TGTGCCAGCAGTTTCAACGGACAAACCAATCAGCCCCAGCATTTT
>TRBJ1-3|TRBV14|NA|NA
CASSQDSSGNTIYF
TGTGCCAGCAGCCAAGACAGCTCTGGAAACACCATATATTTT